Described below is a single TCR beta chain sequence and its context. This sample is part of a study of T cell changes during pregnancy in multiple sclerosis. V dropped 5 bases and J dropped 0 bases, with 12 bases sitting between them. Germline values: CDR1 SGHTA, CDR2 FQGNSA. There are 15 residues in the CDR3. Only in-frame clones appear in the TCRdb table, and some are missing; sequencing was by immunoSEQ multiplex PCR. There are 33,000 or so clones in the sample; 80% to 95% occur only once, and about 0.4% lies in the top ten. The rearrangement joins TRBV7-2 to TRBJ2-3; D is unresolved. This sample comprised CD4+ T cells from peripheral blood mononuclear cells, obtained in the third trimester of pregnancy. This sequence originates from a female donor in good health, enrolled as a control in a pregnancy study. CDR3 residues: CASSGWAASTDTQYF. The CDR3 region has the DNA TGTGCCAGCAGCGGCTGGGCAGCTAGCACAGATACGCAGTATTTT.